The 21 T cell receptor beta chains given below trace back to one sample, sequenced in a study of cytomegalovirus exposure and HLA in healthy donors. Libraries were prepared by immunoSEQ multiplex PCR; TCRdb keeps only in-frame clonotypes and omits some of them. The profile shows approximately 230,000 clones, approximately 84% of them singletons. The material sequenced was PBMCs. The receptors derive from a young man in good health and CMV-seropositive.

The chain joins TRBV27 to TRBJ2-1; a possible D gene is TRBD1 (6 bases). This CDR3 comprises 14 residues. Germline V lookup: CDR1 MNHEY, CDR2 SMNVEV (reference sequence). V was clipped by 6 bases and J by 13 bases, with 22 bases between them. CDR3 region: CASRTPGGRGRQFF. In nucleotides, the CDR3 is TGTGCCAGCAGAACACCTGGGGGAAGGGGGAGACAGTTCTTC.

This sequence joins TRBV2 and TRBJ2-1; D is possibly TRBD1 (6 bases). Germline values: CDR1 SNHLY, CDR2 FYNNEI. The CDR3 contains 13 residues. Deletions cut 11 bases from V and 3 bases from J, with 14 bases between. CDR3 protein: CALKGDIYNEQFF. The CDR3 coding sequence is TGTGCCCTCAAGGGGGACATCTACAATGAGCAGTTCTTC.

V is TRBV7-6 and J is TRBJ2-1; D perhaps matches TRBD1 (6 bases). Germline CDR1 and CDR2: SGHVS and FNYEAQ. Trimming cost V 5 bases and J 4 bases, with 15 bases left between them. The CDR3 extends over 15 amino acids. CDR3 region: CASSNRDTVYNEQFF. DNA for the CDR3: TGTGCCAGCAGCAACCGGGACACCGTTTACAATGAGCAGTTCTTC.

The V and J genes are TRBV19 and TRBJ2-7; D is possibly TRBD2 (5 bases). Germline CDR1 reads LNHDA; CDR2 reads SQIVND (reference sequence). Between the trimmed V and J ends, which lost 3 bases and 9 bases, there was a span of 18 bases. The CDR3 spans 14 residues. CDR3: CASSISGSPRGQYF. The CDR3 bases are TGTGCCAGTAGTATCTCGGGGAGCCCCCGCGGGCAGTACTTC.

V usage is TRBV27 and J usage is TRBJ2-7; 9 bases map to TRBD2. Trimming took 6 bases from V and 3 from J; bases not matched to a gene: 9. The CDR3 has 15 residues. The germline gives CDR1 MNHEY, CDR2 SMNVEV (reference sequence). This chain's CDR3 is CASSYSSGNIYEQYF. The CDR3 bases are TGTGCCAGCAGCTACTCTAGCGGGAACATCTACGAGCAGTACTTC.

Comments on this clone: Other DNA sequences in the sample encode the same CDR3. J is TRBJ2-5 and V is TRBV9; 10 bases match TRBD2. The CDR3 consists of 17 residues. CDR1 and CDR2 from the germline V gene are SGDLS and YYNGEE. V was clipped by 0 bases and J by 4 bases; unmatched bases: 9. DNA of the CDR3: TGTGCCAGCAGCGTAGGCGCTAGCGGGAGTTTAGGAGAGACCCAGTACTTC. As protein: CASSVGASGSLGETQYF. Filled out from reference TRBV9 and TRBJ2-5, the complete variable domain reads DSGVTQTPKHLITATGQRVTLRCSPRSGDLSVYWYQQSLDQGLQFLIQYYNGEERAKGNILERFSAQQFPDLHSELNLSSLELGDSALYFCASSVGASGSLGETQYFGPGTRLLVL.

The chain is built from TRBV15 and TRBJ1-2; D remains ambiguous. The germline V gene has CDR1 LNHNV and CDR2 YYDKDF (reference sequence). The V and J ends lost 5 bases and 2 bases respectively, with 9 bases between them. CDR3 size: 13 residues. CDR3 nucleotide sequence: TGTGCCACCAGCGCCGCGGGGAACTATGGCTACACCTTC. Amino acids: CATSAAGNYGYTF.

The CDR3 spells CASSLAGGMGSRTEAFF. In DNA form, the CDR3 reads TGCGCCAGCAGCTTGGCCGGAGGGATGGGGAGTCGGACTGAAGCTTTCTTT. This chain connects TRBV5-1 to TRBJ1-1; no reliable D call. The CDR3 totals 17 residues. Trimming left V 0 bases short and J 5 bases short, with 20 bases between. Germline V gene lookup returns CDR1 SGHRS and CDR2 YFSETQ.

V gene TRBV5-4 combines with J gene TRBJ1-2; 9 bases align to TRBD1. The V segment lost 4 bases and the J segment 5 bases; nucleotides outside the gene matches: 6. The CDR3 consists of 14 residues. CDR1 and CDR2 (germline): SGHNT, YYREEE (reference sequence). The CDR3 loop reads CASSGGQGPYGYTF. CDR3 sequence (DNA): TGTGCCAGCAGCGGGGGACAGGGTCCATATGGCTACACCTTC. Full variable domain (outside the CDR3, taken from reference TRBV5-4 and TRBJ1-2): ETGVTQSPTHLIKTRGQQVTLRCSSQSGHNTVSWYQQALGQGPQFIFQYYREEENGRGNFPPRFSGLQFPNYSSELNVNALELDDSALYLCASSGGQGPYGYTFGSGTRLTVV.

This clone occurred once. This sequence joins TRBV21-1 and TRBJ2-7. TRBV21-1 is reported as a pseudogene. The CDR3 is 15 residues long. The CDR3 loop is CASSPTPDGSYEQYF. In DNA, the CDR3 is TGTGCCAGCAGCCCCACCCCGGACGGGTCCTACGAGCAGTACTTC.

The V gene is TRBV5-1, the J gene TRBJ2-1; the D gene is possibly TRBD1 (6 bases). Trimming removed 5 bases at V and 1 base at J, with 10 bases between. The CDR3 sequence is 14 residues long. Germline CDR1 is SGHRS and CDR2 is YFSETQ. For the CDR3, the DNA is TGCGCCAGCAGACGGGACATGTCCTACAATGAGCAGTTCTTC. This gives the protein CASRRDMSYNEQFF.

The rearrangement uses TRBV7-2 and TRBJ2-5; 8 bases match TRBD1. In germline, CDR1 is SGHTA, CDR2 FQGNSA. V lost 1 base to trimming and J lost 4 bases; unmatched junction nucleotides: 5. The CDR3 has 15 amino acids. The DNA for the CDR3 is TGTGCCAGCAGCTTAGGTGGACAGGGAGGAGAGACCCAGTACTTC. Its protein is CASSLGGQGGETQYF.

The chain has TRBV7-9 and TRBJ2-1, with 7 positions matching TRBD1. The CDR3 is made up of 14 amino acids. Germline V gene lookup returns CDR1 SEHNR and CDR2 FQNEAQ (reference sequence). V lost 5 bases and J lost 6; bases outside the gene matches: 7. CDR3 sequence: CASSSRDSPNEQFF. DNA for the CDR3: TGTGCCAGCAGCAGCCGGGACAGTCCCAATGAGCAGTTCTTC. Full variable domain (outside the CDR3, taken from reference TRBV7-9 and TRBJ2-1): DTGVSQNPRHKITKRGQNVTFRCDPISEHNRLYWYRQTLGQGPEFLTYFQNEAQLEKSRLLSDRFSAERPKGSFSTLEIQRTEQGDSAMYLCASSSRDSPNEQFFGPGTRLTVL.

This clone occurred once. Here the CDR3 reads CAISESKGVNTEAFF. In nucleotides, the CDR3 is TGTGCCATCAGTGAGTCGAAGGGGGTGAACACTGAAGCTTTCTTT. The chain uses TRBV10-3 and TRBJ1-1; the D gene is possibly TRBD1 (6 bases). V was shortened by 0 bases and J by 0 bases, with 8 bases between the two germline ends. This CDR3 is built from 15 residues. Germline V CDR1 and CDR2: ENHRY, SYGVKD.

The rearrangement links TRBV5-1 to TRBJ2-7; 11 nucleotides agree with TRBD2. Germline V lookup: CDR1 SGHRS, CDR2 YFSETQ. The CDR3 has 15 residues. Germline trimming cut 4 bases from V and 5 bases from J; bases unmatched to any gene: 8. CDR3 protein: CASSPELAGVNEQYF. As DNA, the CDR3 is TGCGCCAGCAGCCCGGAACTAGCGGGAGTAAACGAGCAGTACTTC.

The V gene is TRBV11-2, the J gene TRBJ2-7; no clear D gene. The V gene lost 7 bases and the J gene lost 3 bases, with 19 bases spanning the gap. The CDR3 is made up of 15 amino acids. Germline loops: CDR1 SGHAT, CDR2 FQNNGV. CDR3 coding DNA: TGTGCCAGCACTCCTCCGACCGCCGCATACTACGAGCAGTACTTC. This codes for CASTPPTAAYYEQYF.

This chain uses TRBV5-8 with TRBJ2-1; no clear D. The germline V gene encodes CDR1 SGHTS and CDR2 YDEGEE. V lost 1 base, J lost 0 bases, and 8 bases lay in between. The CDR3 runs to 15 residues. The CDR3 sequence is CASSLYPSSYNEQFF. In nucleotides, the CDR3 is TGTGCCAGCAGCTTGTACCCAAGCTCCTACAATGAGCAGTTCTTC.

The chain joins TRBV6-5 to TRBJ2-7; D tentatively reads TRBD1 or TRBD2 (5 bases each). V was pared by 0 bases and J by 2 bases, with 11 bases between. The CDR3 covers 15 residues. CDR1 is MNHEY, CDR2 SVGAGI, per germline. The CDR3, as DNA: TGTGCCAGCAGTTACTCGATGGGACCCGCCTACGAGCAGTACTTC. Encoded protein: CASSYSMGPAYEQYF.

The chain links TRBV10-1 to TRBJ1-2; the match to TRBD1 covers 7 bases. CDR1 and CDR2 (germline): WNHNN, SYGVQD (reference sequence). The CDR3 has 14 amino acids. The V gene end was trimmed by 6 bases and the J gene end by 4 bases; junction bases not matched to a gene: 8. CDR3 DNA sequence: TGCGCCAGCAGCCCGGCGGGGACAGTCTATGGCTACACCTTC. Translation: CASSPAGTVYGYTF.

The table lists this clone with a count of one. The genes are TRBV5-1 and TRBJ1-2, with 7 bases that match TRBD1. CDR1 is SGHRS and CDR2 is YFSETQ in the germline V gene. V shed 1 base and J 0 bases; nucleotides not matched to a gene: 0. The CDR3 totals 14 residues. This CDR3 is CASSLQGANYGYTF. DNA for the CDR3: TGCGCCAGCAGCTTGCAGGGGGCTAACTATGGCTACACCTTC.

This clone has more than one count but fewer than ten. The chain carries TRBV6-5 and TRBJ2-7, with 9 nucleotides matching TRBD2. The germline V gene has CDR1 MNHEY and CDR2 SVGAGI. With 2 bases clipped from V and 9 bases from J, the junction kept 8 bases outside the gene matches. This CDR3 spans 14 amino acids. In DNA, the CDR3 is TGTGCCAGCAGTTACGATTTGCGGGAGGGGGTGCAGTACTTC. Translated: CASSYDLREGVQYF.